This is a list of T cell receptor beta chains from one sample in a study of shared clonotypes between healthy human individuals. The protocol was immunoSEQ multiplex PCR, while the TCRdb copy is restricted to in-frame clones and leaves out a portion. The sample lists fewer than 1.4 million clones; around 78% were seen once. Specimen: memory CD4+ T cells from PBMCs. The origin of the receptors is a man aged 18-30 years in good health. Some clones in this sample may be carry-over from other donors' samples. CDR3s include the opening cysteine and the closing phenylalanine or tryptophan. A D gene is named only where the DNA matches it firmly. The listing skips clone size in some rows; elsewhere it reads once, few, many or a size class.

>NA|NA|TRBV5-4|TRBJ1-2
CASSLNRDSYGYTF
TGTGCCAGCAGCTTGAACAGGGATTCTTATGGCTACACCTTC
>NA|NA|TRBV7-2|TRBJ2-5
CASARSGETQYF
TGTGCCAGCGCACGTAGTGGAGAGACCCAGTACTTC
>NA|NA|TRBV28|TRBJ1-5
CASRMYGRGGNQPQHF
TGTGCCAGCAGAATGTATGGCCGTGGGGGCAATCAGCCCCAGCATTTT
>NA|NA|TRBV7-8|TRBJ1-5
CASSFSGGHRFGQPQHF
TGTGCCAGCAGCTTCAGTGGGGGACATCGGTTCGGACAGCCCCAGCATTTT
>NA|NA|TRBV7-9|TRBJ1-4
CASSLDGSGEEKLFF
TGTGCCAGCAGCTTAGATGGGTCCGGGGAGGAAAAACTGTTTTTT
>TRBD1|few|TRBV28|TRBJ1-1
CASSHQKGQGLNTEAFF
TGTGCCAGCAGCCACCAAAAGGGACAGGGTTTGAACACTGAAGCTTTCTTT
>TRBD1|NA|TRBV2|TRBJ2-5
CASSSQGQIQETQYF
TGTGCCAGCTCGTCCCAGGGACAGATACAAGAGACCCAGTACTTC
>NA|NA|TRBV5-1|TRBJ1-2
CASSVGNYGYTF
TGCGCCAGCAGCGTTGGGAACTATGGCTACACCTTC
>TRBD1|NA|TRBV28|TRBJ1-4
CASSLRQGTEKLFF
TGTGCCAGCAGTTTGAGACAGGGTACTGAAAAACTGTTTTTT
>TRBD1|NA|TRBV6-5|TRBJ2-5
CASSVPGTGTETQYF
TGTGCCAGCAGTGTACCCGGGACAGGGACAGAGACCCAGTACTTC
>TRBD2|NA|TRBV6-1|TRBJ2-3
CASSGPGLAGGPTDTQYF
TGTGCCAGCAGTGGGCCGGGACTAGCGGGAGGGCCAACAGATACGCAGTATTTT